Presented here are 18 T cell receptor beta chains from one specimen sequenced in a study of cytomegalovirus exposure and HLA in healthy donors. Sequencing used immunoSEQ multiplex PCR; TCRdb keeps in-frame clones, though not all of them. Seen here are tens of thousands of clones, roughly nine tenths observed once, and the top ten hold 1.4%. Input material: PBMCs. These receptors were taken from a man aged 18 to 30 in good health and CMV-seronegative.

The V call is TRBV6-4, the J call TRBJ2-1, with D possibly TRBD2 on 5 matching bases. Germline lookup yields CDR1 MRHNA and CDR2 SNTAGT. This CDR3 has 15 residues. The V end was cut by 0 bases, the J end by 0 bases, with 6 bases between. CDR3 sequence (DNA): TGTGCCAGCAGTGACTCGAGCGGCTCCTACAATGAGCAGTTCTTC. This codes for CASSDSSGSYNEQFF.

The CDR3 bases are TGTGCCAGCAGCTTAGAGGGGGCCTACGAGCAGTACTTC. It codes for CASSLEGAYEQYF. V gene TRBV11-1 combines with J gene TRBJ2-7; a weak D match, TRBD1 (6 bases). Germline assignment: CDR1 SGHAT and CDR2 FQDESV (reference sequence). The CDR3 has 13 amino acids. V gave up 1 base and J gave up 2 bases, with 6 bases separating them.

This CDR3 reads CASSLGGRAGGLNEQFF. The CDR3 DNA reads as TGTGCCAGCAGCTTAGGGGGGAGAGCGGGAGGCCTCAATGAGCAGTTCTTC. The chain is built from TRBV11-3 and TRBJ2-1, with 9 positions matching TRBD2. Germline lookup yields CDR1 SGHNT and CDR2 YENEEA. The CDR3 runs to 17 residues. V lost 1 base and J lost 6; bases outside the gene matches: 10.

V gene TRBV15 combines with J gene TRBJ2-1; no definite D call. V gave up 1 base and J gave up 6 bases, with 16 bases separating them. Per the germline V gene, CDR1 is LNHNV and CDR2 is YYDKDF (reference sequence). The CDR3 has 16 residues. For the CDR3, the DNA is TGTGCCACCAGCAGAGGTGATGAGAGTTTGGTCAATGAGCAGTTCTTC. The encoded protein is CATSRGDESLVNEQFF.

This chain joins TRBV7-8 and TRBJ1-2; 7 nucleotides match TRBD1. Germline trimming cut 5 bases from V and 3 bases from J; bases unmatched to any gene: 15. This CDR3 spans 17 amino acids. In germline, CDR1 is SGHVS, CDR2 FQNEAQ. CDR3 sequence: CASSPQVTRQGDYGYTF. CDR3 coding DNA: TGTGCCAGCAGCCCACAGGTCACGAGACAGGGTGACTATGGCTACACCTTC.

CDR3 coding DNA: TGTGCCAGCAGTGCGCGGACAGGGGTAGCAACTAATGAAAAACTGTTTTTT. Its translation: CASSARTGVATNEKLFF. The chain employs TRBV2 and TRBJ1-4; 9 bases line up with TRBD1. J gave up 0 bases and V 4 bases, and 6 bases lay outside the gene matches. CDR1 and CDR2 (germline): SNHLY, FYNNEI. The CDR3 length is 17 residues. The whole variable domain, remainder taken from reference TRBV2 and TRBJ1-4, is EPEVTQTPSHQVTQMGQEVILRCVPISNHLYFYWYRQILGQKVEFLVSFYNNEISEKSEIFDDQFSVERPDGSNFTLKIRSTKLEDSAMYFCASSARTGVATNEKLFFGSGTQLSVL.

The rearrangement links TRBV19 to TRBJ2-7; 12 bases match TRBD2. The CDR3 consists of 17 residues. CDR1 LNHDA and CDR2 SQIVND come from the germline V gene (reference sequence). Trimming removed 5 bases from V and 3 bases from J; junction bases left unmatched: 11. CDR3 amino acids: CASSSPGLAGQDYEQYF. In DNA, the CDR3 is TGTGCCAGTAGTTCCCCGGGACTAGCGGGCCAGGACTACGAGCAGTACTTC.

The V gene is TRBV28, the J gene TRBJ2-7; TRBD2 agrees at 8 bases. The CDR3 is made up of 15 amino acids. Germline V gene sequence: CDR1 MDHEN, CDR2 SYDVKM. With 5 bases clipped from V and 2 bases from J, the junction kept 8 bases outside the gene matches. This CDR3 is CASSVTGTSAYEQYF. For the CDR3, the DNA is TGTGCCAGCAGTGTGACCGGGACTAGTGCCTACGAGCAGTACTTC. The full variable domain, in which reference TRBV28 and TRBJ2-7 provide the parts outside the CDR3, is DVKVTQSSRYLVKRTGEKVFLECVQDMDHENMFWYRQDPGLGLRLIYFSYDVKMKEKGDIPEGYSVSREKKERFSLILESASTNQTSMYLCASSVTGTSAYEQYFGPGTRLTVT.

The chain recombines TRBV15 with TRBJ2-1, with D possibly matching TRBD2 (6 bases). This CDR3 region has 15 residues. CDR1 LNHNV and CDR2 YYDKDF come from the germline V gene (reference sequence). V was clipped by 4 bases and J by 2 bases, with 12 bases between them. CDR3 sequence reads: CATSTQRAAYNEQFF. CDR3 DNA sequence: TGTGCCACCAGCACCCAGCGGGCCGCCTACAATGAGCAGTTCTTC.

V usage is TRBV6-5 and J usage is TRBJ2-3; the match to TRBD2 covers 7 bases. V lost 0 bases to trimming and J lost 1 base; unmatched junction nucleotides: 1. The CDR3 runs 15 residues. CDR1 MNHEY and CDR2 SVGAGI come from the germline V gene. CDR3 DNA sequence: TGTGCCAGCAGTTACTCTGCGGGAGGCACAGATACGCAGTATTTT. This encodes CASSYSAGGTDTQYF.

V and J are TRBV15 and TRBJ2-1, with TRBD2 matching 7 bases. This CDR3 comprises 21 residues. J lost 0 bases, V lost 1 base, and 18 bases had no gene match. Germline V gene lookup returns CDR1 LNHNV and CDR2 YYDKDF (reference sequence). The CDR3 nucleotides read TGTGCCACCAGCAGAGTCTCCTGGTCGGGAGGTAACCTAAACTCCTACAATGAGCAGTTCTTC. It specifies CATSRVSWSGGNLNSYNEQFF.

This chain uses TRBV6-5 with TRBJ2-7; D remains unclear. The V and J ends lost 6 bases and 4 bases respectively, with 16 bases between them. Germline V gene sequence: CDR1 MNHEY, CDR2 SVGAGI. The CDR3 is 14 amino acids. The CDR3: CASREASRTYEQYF. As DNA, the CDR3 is TGTGCCAGCAGGGAAGCGTCTCGAACTTACGAGCAGTACTTC.

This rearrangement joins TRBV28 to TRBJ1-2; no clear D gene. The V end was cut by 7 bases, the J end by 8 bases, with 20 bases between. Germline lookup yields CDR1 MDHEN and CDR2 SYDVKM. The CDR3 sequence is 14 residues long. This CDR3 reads CASNQLRQVVGYTF. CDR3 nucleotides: TGTGCCAGCAACCAATTACGTCAGGTAGTCGGCTACACCTTC.

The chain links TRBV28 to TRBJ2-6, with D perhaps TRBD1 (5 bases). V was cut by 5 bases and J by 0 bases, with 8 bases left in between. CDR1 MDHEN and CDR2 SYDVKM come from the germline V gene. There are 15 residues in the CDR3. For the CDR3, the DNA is TGTGCCAGCAGTCAGGGTTTCTCTGGGGCCAACGTCCTGACTTTC. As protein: CASSQGFSGANVLTF.

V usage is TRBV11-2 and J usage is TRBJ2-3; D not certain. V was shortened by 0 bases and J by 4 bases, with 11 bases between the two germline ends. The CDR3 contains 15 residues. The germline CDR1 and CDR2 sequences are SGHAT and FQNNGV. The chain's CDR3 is CASSLDPFEADTQYF. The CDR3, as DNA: TGTGCCAGCAGCTTAGATCCGTTCGAGGCAGATACGCAGTATTTT.

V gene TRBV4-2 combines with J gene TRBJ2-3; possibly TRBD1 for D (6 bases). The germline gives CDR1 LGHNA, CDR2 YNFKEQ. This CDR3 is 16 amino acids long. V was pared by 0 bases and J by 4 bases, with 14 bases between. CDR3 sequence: CASSQEGQGKPDTQYF. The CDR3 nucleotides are TGTGCCAGCAGCCAAGAGGGGCAGGGGAAGCCAGATACGCAGTATTTT.

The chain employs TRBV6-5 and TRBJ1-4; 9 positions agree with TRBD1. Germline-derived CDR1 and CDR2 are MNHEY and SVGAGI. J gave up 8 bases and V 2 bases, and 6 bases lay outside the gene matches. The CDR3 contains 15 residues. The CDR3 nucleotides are TGTGCCAGCAGTTACCAACAGGGGGCAGGGGAAAAACTGTTTTTT. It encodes CASSYQQGAGEKLFF.

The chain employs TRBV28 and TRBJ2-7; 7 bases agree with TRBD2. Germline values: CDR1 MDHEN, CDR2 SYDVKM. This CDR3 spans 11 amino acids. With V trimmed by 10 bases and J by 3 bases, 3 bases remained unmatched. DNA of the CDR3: TGTGCCACTAGCGGCTTCTACGAGCAGTACTTC. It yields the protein CATSGFYEQYF.